A single T cell receptor (beta chain) is shown here with its context. Its antigen is as yet unknown. These data come from a study of early T cells in non-severe SARS-CoV-2 infection. As for the study in general: The chains were unpaired, and the sequenced material was bulk RNA from unsorted whole blood. Findings and limits, study-wide: Anti-spike CD8 specificities were favored by VDJdb matching, whose results missed private and CD4 specificities.

Germline CDR1 SGHTA, CDR2 FQGNSA. This CDR3 has 16 residues. The V and J ends lost 5 bases and 0 bases respectively, with 11 bases between them. Each single cDNA molecule received a unique molecular identifier. In TCRdb, the 5' RACE reads were re-called with MiXCR into one record per CDR3 protein. The sample has around 110,000 distinct CDR3 sequences; 11% are singletons. The sample comprised whole blood. This receptor was identified in an adult who was a healthcare worker with PCR-confirmed SARS-CoV-2 infection or an uninfected control (not recorded which). This chain joins TRBV7-2 and TRBJ2-6; unclear D gene. The CDR3: CASSPYAISGANVLTF. CDR3 bases: TGTGCCAGCAGCCCTTACGCCATCTCTGGGGCCAACGTCCTGACTTTC.